These T cell receptor beta chains were read from a single sample in a study of blood T cell repertoires in COVID-19. Clones were read by immunoSEQ multiplex PCR, and TCRdb kept only the in-frame ones, dropping some. This sample has around 200,000 clones, with around 83% found just once. The sequencing input was peripheral blood. These receptors were obtained from a woman in her forties with acute or convalescent COVID-19. Each CDR3 is given with its conserved first and last residue. Only some rows state a clone size, as once, few, many or a class for expanded clones.

V gene	J gene	CDR3 length	clone size	CDR3 protein
TRBV6-5	TRBJ2-7	16	once	CASSYSRSGFSYEQYF
TRBV28	TRBJ1-2	12	.	CASSQGNYGYTF
TRBV19	TRBJ1-4	15	.	CASSTAGGENEKLFF
TRBV3-1/TRBV3-2	TRBJ1-3	13	.	CASSETAGNTIYF
TRBV7-3	TRBJ1-2	14	.	CASSYTGQAGGYTF
TRBV2	TRBJ2-5	12	.	CASMMDNKTQYF
TRBV6-5	TRBJ1-2	15	.	CASSPGTGTRNGYTF
TRBV5-4	TRBJ2-2	15	.	CASSLVGANTGELFF
TRBV6-4	TRBJ2-3	14	.	CASSVAWSTDTQYF
TRBV7-9	TRBJ1-2	17	.	CASSHSGTVPANYGYTF
TRBV23-1	TRBJ2-1	16	.	CASSQERRGLYNEQFF
TRBV4-2	TRBJ2-3	17	.	CASSQWGGGRGTDTQYF
TRBV30	TRBJ1-1	14	once	CAWTVGQPNTEAFF
TRBV6-5	TRBJ2-7	14	.	CASSYSIIPDEQYF
TRBV5-1	TRBJ1-2	14	.	CASSSGQAPAGYTF
TRBV18	TRBJ1-2	14	.	CASSPGTGMDGYTF
TRBV5-1	TRBJ2-5	14	.	CASSPTGVHETQYF
TRBV28	TRBJ1-5	14	.	CASSINRGIQPQHF
TRBV18	TRBJ2-2	15	.	CASSPRTGGTGELFF
TRBV9	TRBJ1-2	15	.	CASSVDHGLYGGYTF
TRBV4-1	TRBJ1-1	15	.	CASSQEPSGVVEAFF
TRBV18	TRBJ2-1	13	.	CASSPETGPGWFF
TRBV7-9	TRBJ1-1	13	.	CASSLYDRTGAFF
TRBV2	TRBJ2-1	12	.	CASSGSGNEQFF
TRBV18	TRBJ2-7	15	.	CASSPPSRGIYEQYF
TRBV7-9	TRBJ1-2	15	.	CASSLASQASPGYTF
TRBV5-1	TRBJ1-4	16	.	CASSLGQSGTNEKLFF
TRBV3-1/TRBV3-2	TRBJ2-3	16	.	CASSQVWDRGTDTQYF
TRBV7-8	TRBJ2-7	17	few	CASSLASSTGLSYEQYF